The T cell receptor beta chain described here comes from a study of cytomegalovirus exposure and HLA in healthy donors. Study-wide results and limits: Donors belonging to an Asian-associated ancestry cluster reportedly showed fewer N-insertions in productive TCRs than the roughly 670-donor mean, according to what a later analysis found. Presence/absence analyses assumed roughly uniform sequencing depth across donors, which may not hold. Highest at DRB1 and lowest at HLA-C, TCR association rates differed among HLA loci in a later analysis. For most TCR beta V segments, an earlier analysis put the productive rate at about 90% or about 30% of the time.

This clone was counted only a few times. Its target is unknown. The germline gives CDR1 MNHEY, CDR2 SMNVEV (reference sequence). V shed 2 bases and J shed 2 bases, with 9 bases lying between them. The CDR3 length is 14 residues. The PCR was carried out with 60 Vbeta primers and 13 Jbeta primers. Libraries were prepared by immunoSEQ multiplex PCR; TCRdb keeps only in-frame clonotypes and omits some of them. The sample comprises about 150,000 clones, 65% to 80% of which are singletons, and approximately 3% rests with the top ten. Material: PBMCs. The receptor comes from a male donor in good health and CMV-seronegative. The V and J genes are TRBV27 and TRBJ2-5; D call uncertain. The CDR3 DNA reads as TGTGCCAGCAGTTTAGCCGGTTTACAAGAGACCCAGTACTTC. Translated: CASSLAGLQETQYF.